These 8 T cell receptor beta chains were all obtained from the same sample, sequenced in a study of blood T cell repertoires in COVID-19. This table comes from immunoSEQ multiplex PCR, and its TCRdb copy is limited to in-frame clones, with some not included. The profile shows just under 65,000 clones, approximately 78% of them singletons. The sequencing sample was made of peripheral blood. These receptor sequences come from a man between 60 and 70 years old with COVID-19, enrolled during active disease.

As for this clone: A read error may account for a junction end that differs from germline. This chain links TRBV6-1 with TRBJ2-3, with 7 bases identical to TRBD1. There are 15 residues in the CDR3. Germline CDR1 is MNHNS and CDR2 is SASEGT. CDR3 sequence (DNA): TGTACCAGCAGTGAAGCGGACAACAGGGGAAATACGCAGTATTTT. Residues: CTSSEADNRGNTQYF.

The CDR3, as DNA: TGTGCCGCCCGCGATCCGCGGCGGGACACTGAAGCTTTCTTT. Translated, it gives CAARDPRRDTEAFF. The genes are TRBV28 and TRBJ1-1; D call uncertain. Germline values: CDR1 MDHEN, CDR2 SYDVKM. V was clipped by 11 bases and J by 3 bases, with 19 bases between them. The CDR3 has 14 amino acids.

J is TRBJ1-1 and V is TRBV19; D gene ambiguous. CDR3 length: 13 residues. Per the germline V gene, CDR1 is LNHDA and CDR2 is SQIVND (reference sequence). Trimming cost V 8 bases and J 4 bases, with 14 bases left between them. The CDR3 DNA reads TGTGCCAGTTCGTTCTCCCGAGGCACTGAAGCTTTCTTT. It is translated as CASSFSRGTEAFF.

The genes are TRBV6-1 and TRBJ1-5, with 9 bases lining up with TRBD1. Germline V CDR1 and CDR2: MNHNS, SASEGT. The CDR3 is made up of 15 amino acids. Trimming at V came to 1 base and at J to 7 bases, leaving 5 bases not matched to a gene. The CDR3 sequence: CASSEDGTGWQPQHF. The CDR3 DNA is TGTGCCAGCAGTGAAGACGGGACAGGGTGGCAGCCCCAGCATTTT.

The rearrangement links TRBV6-4 to TRBJ2-1; 7 bases agree with TRBD2. Germline V lookup: CDR1 MRHNA, CDR2 SNTAGT. CDR3 length: 13 residues. The junction had 8 bases not matched to a gene; V was cut back by 6 bases and J by 9 bases. CDR3 DNA sequence: TGTGCCAGCAGCCCCGGACTAGTCGCTGAGCAGTTCTTC. Translation gives CASSPGLVAEQFF.

This chain joins TRBV27 and TRBJ2-3; the match to TRBD2 covers 8 bases. CDR3 length: 16 amino acids. V dropped 6 bases and J dropped 6; count of bases not matched to a gene: 14. Looked up from germline, CDR1 is MNHEY and CDR2 is SMNVEV (reference sequence). This CDR3 is CASRHAGTRASDTQYF. The CDR3 DNA follows: TGTGCCAGCAGACACGCCGGGACTAGGGCCTCGGATACGCAGTATTTT.

The chain has TRBV30 and TRBJ2-6; D unresolved. CDR3 length: 12 residues. V was trimmed by 3 bases and J by 5 bases, leaving 5 bases between them. The germline CDR1 and CDR2 sequences are GTSNPN and SVGIG (reference sequence). CDR3 residues: CAWRTRANVLTF. The CDR3 DNA sequence: TGTGCCTGGAGAACTAGGGCCAACGTCCTGACTTTC.

This clone is a singleton in its sample. CDR3 loop: CASSGGSEGRTRATGELFF. CDR3 nucleotide sequence: TGTGCCAGCAGTGGAGGTTCTGAAGGCCGGACTAGGGCAACCGGGGAGCTGTTTTTT. The chain uses TRBV2 and TRBJ2-2, with 7 bases that match TRBD2. V lost 4 bases to trimming and J lost 5 bases; unmatched junction nucleotides: 19. The CDR3 length is 19 residues. Germline V gene data show CDR1 as SNHLY and CDR2 as FYNNEI.